A single sample is the source of the 25 T cell receptor beta chains below, sequenced in a study of blood T cell repertoires in COVID-19. Assay: immunoSEQ multiplex PCR; the TCRdb copy retains only in-frame clones and omits some. Here the sample spans some 240,000 clones, more than 80% being singletons. The sequenced sample was peripheral blood. The receptors come from a woman of 80 years or more with COVID-19, enrolled during active disease.

This chain links TRBV28 with TRBJ1-1, with D perhaps TRBD1 (5 bases). Trimming removed 10 bases from V and 5 bases from J, with 20 bases in between. The CDR3 loop spans 14 amino acids. Germline CDR1 reads MDHEN; CDR2 reads SYDVKM. The CDR3 sequence: CATSLQGGWTEAFF. CDR3 nucleotide sequence: TGTGCCACCTCTCTTCAGGGCGGTTGGACTGAAGCTTTCTTT.

The V gene is TRBV11-2, the J gene TRBJ2-3, with 7 bases identical to TRBD2. Germline-derived CDR1 and CDR2 are SGHAT and FQNNGV. The CDR3 has 17 residues. The trim removed 0 bases at V and 2 bases at J, leaving 8 bases unmatched. The chain's CDR3 is CASSLEASGRVTDTQYF. The DNA for the CDR3 is TGTGCCAGCAGCTTAGAAGCTTCTGGGAGGGTCACAGATACGCAGTATTTT.

In DNA, the CDR3 is TGTGCCAGCTCACCGCCAGGGGTAGATACGCAGTATTTT. Translated, it gives CASSPPGVDTQYF. The chain uses TRBV18 and TRBJ2-3, with a weak D call TRBD1 (6 bases). V was clipped by 3 bases and J by 5 bases, with 9 bases between them. Per the germline V gene, CDR1 is KGHSH and CDR2 is LQKENI. The CDR3 has 13 residues.

V usage is TRBV7-9 and J usage is TRBJ2-3, with 8 positions matching TRBD1. The germline CDR1 and CDR2 sequences are SEHNR and FQNEAQ (reference sequence). V trimming: 2 bases; J trimming: 5 bases; junction bases outside the gene matches: 3. This CDR3 spans 14 amino acids. This chain's CDR3 is CASSLIQGVDTQYF. The CDR3 nucleotides are TGTGCCAGCAGCTTAATACAGGGGGTAGATACGCAGTATTTT.

This clone was recorded only once. The V and J genes are TRBV5-1 and TRBJ1-1, with D uncertain. The CDR3 loop spans 14 amino acids. The germline V gene has CDR1 SGHRS and CDR2 YFSETQ. Trimming stripped 2 bases from V and 4 bases from J, with 12 bases between. CDR3 nucleotides: TGCGCCAGCAGCTTTGAGGCCAGACTCACTGAAGCTTTCTTT. This sequence encodes CASSFEARLTEAFF.

This chain links TRBV15 with TRBJ1-3; D uncertain. Trimming removed 0 bases at V and 4 bases at J, with 13 bases between. The CDR3 totals 16 residues. Per the germline V gene, CDR1 is LNHNV and CDR2 is YYDKDF (reference sequence). DNA for the CDR3: TGTGCCACCAGCAGAGATCAAGCCATAACCGGAAACACCATATATTTT. It is translated as CATSRDQAITGNTIYF.

The J gene is TRBJ2-2, the V gene TRBV13, with D possibly matching TRBD2 (5 bases). V was pared by 1 base and J by 9 bases, with 9 bases between. The germline V gene encodes CDR1 PRHDT and CDR2 FYEKMQ (reference sequence). CDR3 length: 13 residues. This CDR3 reads CASSLARGRELFF. The CDR3 nucleotides read TGTGCCAGCAGCTTAGCACGGGGTCGGGAGCTGTTTTTT.

The V call is TRBV6-2 or TRBV6-3, the J call TRBJ1-5; D ambiguous. From germline, CDR1 is MNHEY and CDR2 SVGEGT. This CDR3 comprises 18 residues. The V end was cut by 5 bases, the J end by 1 base, with 21 bases between. In DNA, the CDR3 is TGTGCCAGCAGTAGCGGGAGGCAGGCTAAAGGGAGCAATCAGCCCCAGCATTTT. Translated, it gives CASSSGRQAKGSNQPQHF.

This chain uses TRBV2 with TRBJ2-6, with 8 bases fitting TRBD1. This CDR3 region has 17 residues. The germline V gene encodes CDR1 SNHLY and CDR2 FYNNEI. V trimming: 6 bases; J trimming: 2 bases; junction bases outside the gene matches: 9. This chain's CDR3 is CASRPQGAVAGANVLTF. The CDR3 nucleotides read TGTGCCAGCAGGCCTCAGGGGGCGGTCGCTGGGGCCAACGTCCTGACTTTC.

As to this clone: The sample holds other DNA sequences that translate to the same CDR3. CDR3 residues: CASSPGQGNQPQHF. The CDR3 nucleotides read TGTGCCAGCTCACCGGGACAGGGCAATCAGCCCCAGCATTTT. The chain carries TRBV18 and TRBJ1-5; 8 bases agree with TRBD1. The CDR3 is made up of 14 amino acids. Looked up from germline, CDR1 is KGHSH and CDR2 is LQKENI. The ends lost 3 bases at V and 2 bases at J; junction bases unmatched: 0.

The chain couples TRBV18 to TRBJ1-1, with a possible D match to TRBD1 (5 bases). The CDR3 has 16 amino acids. From germline, CDR1 is KGHSH and CDR2 LQKENI. Trimming removed 6 bases at V and 6 bases at J, with 23 bases between. The CDR3 region is CASSPGASNKGPEAFF. The DNA of the CDR3 is TGTGCCAGCTCCCCTGGGGCTTCCAACAAGGGTCCTGAAGCTTTCTTT.

The chain employs TRBV30 and TRBJ1-3; D uncertain. The CDR3 runs to 15 residues. Trimming cost V 1 base and J 0 bases, with 10 bases left between them. Germline CDR1 reads GTSNPN; CDR2 reads SVGIG (reference sequence). CDR3 sequence reads: CAWSGDSYSGNTIYF. CDR3 in DNA: TGTGCCTGGAGTGGTGATAGTTACTCTGGAAACACCATATATTTT.

Here the CDR3 DNA reads TGTGCCAGCAGTCCGGGGAGTCTGAGGACTGAAGCTTTCTTT. Encoded protein: CASSPGSLRTEAFF. This chain connects TRBV6-5 to TRBJ1-1; D uncertain. The CDR3 consists of 14 residues. CDR1 is MNHEY and CDR2 is SVGAGI in the germline V gene. Trimming pared 5 bases from V and 5 bases from J, leaving 15 bases between.

In this sample, this clone turned up a few times. This chain joins TRBV3-1 (or the pseudogene TRBV3-2) and TRBJ1-4; maybe TRBD1 (5 bases). V was trimmed by 5 bases and J by 5 bases, leaving 15 bases between them. Germline V gene data show CDR1 as LGHDT and CDR2 as YNNKEL (reference sequence). The CDR3 is made up of 15 amino acids. Here the CDR3 reads CASSGAAQGNEKLFF. The CDR3 nucleotides read TGTGCCAGCAGCGGGGCAGCACAAGGGAATGAAAAACTGTTTTTT.

This clone was counted once. The chain combines TRBV28 with TRBJ2-7; D unresolved. Germline V gene lookup returns CDR1 MDHEN and CDR2 SYDVKM. The CDR3 is made up of 14 amino acids. V dropped 6 bases and J dropped 1 base, with 13 bases sitting between them. The CDR3 reads CASRTGLPSYEQYF. The CDR3 nucleotides are TGTGCCAGCAGGACTGGTCTACCATCCTACGAGCAGTACTTC.

The V gene is TRBV5-1, the J gene TRBJ1-2; TRBD1 matches at 8 bases. Germline V gene sequence: CDR1 SGHRS, CDR2 YFSETQ. V shed 2 bases and J 8 bases; nucleotides not matched to a gene: 8. The CDR3 consists of 14 residues. This chain's CDR3 is CASSLNRGTRGYTF. The CDR3 DNA reads TGCGCCAGCAGCTTAAACAGGGGGACGAGAGGCTACACCTTC.

Here the CDR3 DNA reads TGTGCCAGCATTGGAGGCAATAATCAGCCCCAGCATTTT. This codes for CASIGGNNQPQHF. The chain combines TRBV28 with TRBJ1-5; D not certain. Per the germline V gene, CDR1 is MDHEN and CDR2 is SYDVKM. The V and J ends lost 7 bases and 4 bases respectively, with 11 bases between them. This CDR3 is built from 13 residues.

This chain uses TRBV5-1 with TRBJ1-2, with TRBD1 as a possible D gene (6 bases). This CDR3 has 15 amino acids. V shed 4 bases and J shed 5 bases, with 18 bases lying between them. CDR1 is SGHRS, CDR2 YFSETQ, per germline. Here the CDR3 DNA reads TGCGCCAGCAGCCCCGAAGGGGGATCTGGTTATGGCTACACCTTC. This gives the protein CASSPEGGSGYGYTF.

The chain is built from TRBV5-1 and TRBJ2-1; 8 nucleotides match TRBD2. Germline V lookup: CDR1 SGHRS, CDR2 YFSETQ. V lost 4 bases to trimming and J lost 9 bases; unmatched junction nucleotides: 9. The CDR3 consists of 14 residues. CDR3 nucleotides: TGCGCCAGCAGCCCACCGGGACTAGGGGGTGAGCAGTTCTTC. It yields the protein CASSPPGLGGEQFF.

The rearrangement joins TRBV19 to TRBJ1-2; TRBD1 matches 7 bases. The ends lost 5 bases at V and 0 bases at J; junction bases unmatched: 6. The CDR3 consists of 15 residues. From germline, CDR1 is LNHDA and CDR2 SQIVND (reference sequence). The CDR3 region has the DNA TGTGCCAGTAGTCTAGGACAGGCTTCTAACTATGGCTACACCTTC. Residues: CASSLGQASNYGYTF. The whole variable domain, filled in from reference TRBV19 and TRBJ1-2, reads DGGITQSPKYLFRKEGQNVTLSCEQNLNHDAMYWYRQDPGQGLRLIYYSQIVNDFQKGDIAEGYSVSREKKESFPLTVTSAQKNPTAFYLCASSLGQASNYGYTFGSGTRLTVV.

The chain joins TRBV6-1 to TRBJ1-5; D perhaps matches TRBD1 (6 bases). The germline V and J ends were trimmed by 4 bases and 1 base, with 14 bases remaining between them. The CDR3 runs to 16 residues. Germline V gene sequence: CDR1 MNHNS, CDR2 SASEGT. In nucleotides, the CDR3 is TGTGCCAGCAGTGGGACAAGACAGGCAAGCAATCAGCCCCAGCATTTT. Translation: CASSGTRQASNQPQHF.

This clone is a singleton in its sample. This sequence joins TRBV7-3 and TRBJ2-2; 8 nucleotides line up with TRBD2. Trimming took 0 bases from V and 3 from J; bases not matched to a gene: 0. Germline values: CDR1 SGHTA, CDR2 FQGTGA. The CDR3 totals 15 residues. The CDR3 bases are TGTGCCAGCAGCTTAACAGCGGGGGACACCGGGGAGCTGTTTTTT. This translates into CASSLTAGDTGELFF.

This chain links TRBV29-1 with TRBJ2-1, with D possibly matching TRBD2 (6 bases). CDR1 is SQVTM and CDR2 is ANQGSEA in the germline V gene. Trimming removed 4 bases from V and 7 bases from J, with 14 bases in between. The CDR3 runs to 13 residues. Here the CDR3 DNA reads TGCAGCGTTGGAACGGGGGAAGAAAATGAGCAGTTCTTC. Its translation: CSVGTGEENEQFF.

Only a few counts were recorded for this clone. The gene calls are TRBV18 and TRBJ1-1; the match to TRBD1 covers 8 bases. Germline-derived CDR1 and CDR2 are KGHSH and LQKENI. This CDR3 has 17 residues. The J segment lost 2 bases and the V segment lost 6 bases, leaving 14 bases of the junction unmatched. The CDR3 is CASSPFGGQGFNTEAFF. CDR3 nucleotides: TGTGCCAGCTCCCCGTTTGGAGGACAGGGTTTCAACACTGAAGCTTTCTTT.

This chain connects TRBV9 to TRBJ2-4; no clear D gene. V was pared by 0 bases and J by 3 bases, with 10 bases between. Germline loops: CDR1 SGDLS, CDR2 YYNGEE. The CDR3 extends over 15 amino acids. The CDR3: CASSVAEGVKNIQYF. CDR3 nucleotides: TGTGCCAGCAGCGTAGCGGAAGGAGTCAAAAACATTCAGTACTTC.